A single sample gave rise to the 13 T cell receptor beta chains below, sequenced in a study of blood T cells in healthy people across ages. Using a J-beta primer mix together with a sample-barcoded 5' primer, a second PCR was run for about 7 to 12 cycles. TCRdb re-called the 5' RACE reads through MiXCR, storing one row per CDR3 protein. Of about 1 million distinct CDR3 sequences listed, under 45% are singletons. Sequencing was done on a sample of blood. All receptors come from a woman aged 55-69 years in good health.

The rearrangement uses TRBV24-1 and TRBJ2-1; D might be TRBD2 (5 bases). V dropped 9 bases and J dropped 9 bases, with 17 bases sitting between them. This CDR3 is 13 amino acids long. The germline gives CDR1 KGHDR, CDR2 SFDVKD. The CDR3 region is CATQDGSRREQFF. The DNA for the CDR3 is TGTGCCACCCAGGATGGGAGTCGACGTGAGCAGTTCTTC.

The CDR3 here is CASSKVWDAKNIQYF. The DNA for the CDR3 is TGTGCCAGCAGCAAGGTCTGGGACGCCAAAAACATTCAGTACTTC. The rearrangement joins TRBV21-1 to TRBJ2-4; the D call in the table, TRBD1, was not verified against the DNA. TRBV21-1 is recorded as a pseudogene. The CDR3 is 15 residues long.

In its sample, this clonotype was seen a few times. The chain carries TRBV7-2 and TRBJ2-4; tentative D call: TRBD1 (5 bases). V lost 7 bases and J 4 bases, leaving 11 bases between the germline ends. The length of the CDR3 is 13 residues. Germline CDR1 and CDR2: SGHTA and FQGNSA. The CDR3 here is CASMPGQKNIQYF. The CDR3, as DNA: TGTGCCAGCATGCCAGGGCAGAAAAACATTCAGTACTTC.

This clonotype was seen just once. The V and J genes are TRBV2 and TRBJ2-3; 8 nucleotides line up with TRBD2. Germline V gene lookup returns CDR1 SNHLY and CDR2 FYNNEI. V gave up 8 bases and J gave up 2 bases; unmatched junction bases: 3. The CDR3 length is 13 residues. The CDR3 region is CASGREATDTQYF. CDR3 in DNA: TGTGCCAGCGGGCGGGAGGCCACAGATACGCAGTATTTT.

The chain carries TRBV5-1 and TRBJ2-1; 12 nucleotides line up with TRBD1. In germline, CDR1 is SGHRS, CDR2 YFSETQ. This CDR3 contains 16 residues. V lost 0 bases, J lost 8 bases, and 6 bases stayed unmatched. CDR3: CASSLVGTGGLDEQFF. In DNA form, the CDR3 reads TGCGCCAGCAGCTTGGTGGGGACAGGGGGCCTGGATGAGCAGTTCTTC.

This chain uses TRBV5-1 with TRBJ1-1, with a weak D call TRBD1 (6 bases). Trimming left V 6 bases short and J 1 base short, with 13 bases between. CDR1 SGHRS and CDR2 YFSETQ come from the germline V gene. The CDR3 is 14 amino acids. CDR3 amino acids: CASTSGQQNTEAFF. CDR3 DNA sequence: TGCGCCAGCACTTCCGGACAGCAGAACACTGAAGCTTTCTTT.

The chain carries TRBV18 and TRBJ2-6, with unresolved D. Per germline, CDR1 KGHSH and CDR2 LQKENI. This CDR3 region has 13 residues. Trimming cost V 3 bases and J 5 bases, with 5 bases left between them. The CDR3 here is CASSPARANVLTF. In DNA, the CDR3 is TGTGCCAGCTCACCTGCGCGGGCCAACGTCCTGACTTTC.

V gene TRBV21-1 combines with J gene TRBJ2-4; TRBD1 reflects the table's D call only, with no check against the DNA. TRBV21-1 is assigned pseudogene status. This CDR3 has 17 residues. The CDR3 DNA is TGTGCCAGCAGCAAAGAAGTCGGGGGATGTGGCAAAAACATTCAGTACTTC. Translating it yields CASSKEVGGCGKNIQYF.

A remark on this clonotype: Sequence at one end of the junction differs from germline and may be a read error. For the CDR3, the DNA is TGTGCCAACAGCTTAGTGAGCGGGAGCGCCTACGAGCAGTACTTC. Encoded protein: CANSLVSGSAYEQYF. The rearrangement uses TRBV11-2 and TRBJ2-7; 8 nucleotides match TRBD2. The CDR3 has 15 amino acids. Germline V gene lookup returns CDR1 SGHAT and CDR2 FQNNGV.

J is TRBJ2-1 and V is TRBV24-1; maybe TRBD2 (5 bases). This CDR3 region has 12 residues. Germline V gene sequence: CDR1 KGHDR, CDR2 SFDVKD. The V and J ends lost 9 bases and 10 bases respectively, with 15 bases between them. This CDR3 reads CATLTSGKEQFF. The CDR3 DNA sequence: TGTGCCACCCTAACATCGGGAAAAGAGCAGTTCTTC.

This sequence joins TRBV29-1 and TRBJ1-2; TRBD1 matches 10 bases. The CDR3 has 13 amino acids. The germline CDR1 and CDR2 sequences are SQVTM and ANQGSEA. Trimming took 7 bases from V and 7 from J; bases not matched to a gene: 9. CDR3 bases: TGCAGCGGGGGAGACAGGGGGCGCTTTGGCTACACCTTC. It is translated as CSGGDRGRFGYTF.

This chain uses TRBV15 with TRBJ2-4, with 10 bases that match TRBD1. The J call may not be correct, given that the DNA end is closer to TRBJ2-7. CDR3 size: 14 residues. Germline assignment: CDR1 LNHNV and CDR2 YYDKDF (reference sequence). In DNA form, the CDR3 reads TGTGCCACCAGCGGGACAGGGGAGCGTGGCGAGCAGTACTTC. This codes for CATSGTGERGEQYF.

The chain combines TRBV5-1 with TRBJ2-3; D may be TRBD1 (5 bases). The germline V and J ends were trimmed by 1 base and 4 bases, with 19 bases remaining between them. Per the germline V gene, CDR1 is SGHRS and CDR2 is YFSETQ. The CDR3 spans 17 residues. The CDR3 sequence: CASSLLKAAGRADTQYF. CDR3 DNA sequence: TGCGCCAGCAGCTTGTTAAAGGCGGCAGGGCGCGCAGATACGCAGTATTTT.